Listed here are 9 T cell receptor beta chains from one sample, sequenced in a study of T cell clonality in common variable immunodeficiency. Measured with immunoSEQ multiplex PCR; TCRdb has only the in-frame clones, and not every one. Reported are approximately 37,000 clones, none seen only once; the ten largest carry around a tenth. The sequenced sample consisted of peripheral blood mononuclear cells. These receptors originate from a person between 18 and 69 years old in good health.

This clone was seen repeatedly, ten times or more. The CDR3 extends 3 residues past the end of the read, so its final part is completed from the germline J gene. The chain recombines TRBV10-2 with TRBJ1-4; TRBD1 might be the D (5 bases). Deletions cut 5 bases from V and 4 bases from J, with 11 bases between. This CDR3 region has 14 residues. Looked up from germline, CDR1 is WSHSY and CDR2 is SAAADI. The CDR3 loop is CASSLTAHNEKLFF. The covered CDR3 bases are TGCGCCAGCAGTCTGACAGCTCATAATGAAAAA.

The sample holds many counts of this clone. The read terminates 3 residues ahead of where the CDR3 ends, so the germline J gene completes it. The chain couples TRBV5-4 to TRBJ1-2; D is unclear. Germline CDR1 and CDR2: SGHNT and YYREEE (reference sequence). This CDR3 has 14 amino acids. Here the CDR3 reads CASSLGAGYNDYTF. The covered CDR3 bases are TGTGCCAGCAGCTTGGGAGCGGGATACAATGAC.

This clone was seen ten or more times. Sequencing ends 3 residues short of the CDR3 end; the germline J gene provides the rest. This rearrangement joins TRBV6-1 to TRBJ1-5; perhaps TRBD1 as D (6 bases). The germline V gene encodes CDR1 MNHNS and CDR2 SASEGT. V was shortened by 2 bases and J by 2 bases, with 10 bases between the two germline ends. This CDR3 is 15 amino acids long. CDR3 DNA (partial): TGTGCCAGCAGTGAAAAAGCAGGGGGCAATCAGCCC. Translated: CASSEKAGGNQP. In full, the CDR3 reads CASSEKAGGNQPQHF.

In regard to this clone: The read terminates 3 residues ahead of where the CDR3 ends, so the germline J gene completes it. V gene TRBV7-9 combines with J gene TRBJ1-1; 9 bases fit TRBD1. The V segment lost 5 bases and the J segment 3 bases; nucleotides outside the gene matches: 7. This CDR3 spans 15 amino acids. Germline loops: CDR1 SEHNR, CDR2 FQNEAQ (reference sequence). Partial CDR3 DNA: TGTGCCAGCAGCGTGGGACAGGGTAGGGACACTGAA. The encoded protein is CASSVGQGRDTE. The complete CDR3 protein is CASSVGQGRDTEAFF. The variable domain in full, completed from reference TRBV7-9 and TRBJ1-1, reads DTGVSQNPRHKITKRGQNVTFRCDPISEHNRLYWYRQTLGQGPEFLTYFQNEAQLEKSRLLSDRFSAERPKGSFSTLEIQRTEQGDSAMYLCASSVGQGRDTEAFFGQGTRLTVV.

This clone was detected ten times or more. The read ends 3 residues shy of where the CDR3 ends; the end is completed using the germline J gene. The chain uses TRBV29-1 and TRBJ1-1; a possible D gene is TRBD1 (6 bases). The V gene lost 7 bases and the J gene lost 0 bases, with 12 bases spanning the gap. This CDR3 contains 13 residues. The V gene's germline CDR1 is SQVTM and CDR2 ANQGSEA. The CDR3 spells CSGQGTMNTEAFF. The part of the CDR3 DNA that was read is TGCAGCGGTCAGGGGACCATGAACACTGAA.

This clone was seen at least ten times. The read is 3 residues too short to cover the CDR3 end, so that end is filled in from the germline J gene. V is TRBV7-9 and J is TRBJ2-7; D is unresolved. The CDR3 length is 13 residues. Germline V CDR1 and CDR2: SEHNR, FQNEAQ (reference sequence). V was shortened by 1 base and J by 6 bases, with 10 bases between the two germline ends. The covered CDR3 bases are TGTGCCAGCAGCTTAGGTAGGGTGGGCGAG. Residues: CASSLGRVGE. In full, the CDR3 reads CASSLGRVGEQYF. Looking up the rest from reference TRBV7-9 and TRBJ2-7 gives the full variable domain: DTGVSQNPRHKITKRGQNVTFRCDPISEHNRLYWYRQTLGQGPEFLTYFQNEAQLEKSRLLSDRFSAERPKGSFSTLEIQRTEQGDSAMYLCASSLGRVGEQYFGPGTRLTVT.

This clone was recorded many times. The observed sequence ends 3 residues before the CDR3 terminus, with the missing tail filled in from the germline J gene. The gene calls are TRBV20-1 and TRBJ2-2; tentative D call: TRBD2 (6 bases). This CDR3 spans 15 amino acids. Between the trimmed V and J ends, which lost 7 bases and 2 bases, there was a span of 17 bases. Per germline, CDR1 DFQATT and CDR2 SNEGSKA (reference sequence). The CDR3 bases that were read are TGCAGTGTCCGCCCGGGACTTCTTAACACCGGGGAG. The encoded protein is CSVRPGLLNTGE. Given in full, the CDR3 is CSVRPGLLNTGELFF.

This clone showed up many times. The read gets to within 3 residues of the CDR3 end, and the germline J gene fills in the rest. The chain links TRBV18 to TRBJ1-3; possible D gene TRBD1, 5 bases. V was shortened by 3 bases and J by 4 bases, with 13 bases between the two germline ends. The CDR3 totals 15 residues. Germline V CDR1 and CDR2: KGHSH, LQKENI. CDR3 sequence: CASSPSLTVGNTIYF. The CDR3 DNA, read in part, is TGTGCCAGCTCACCGAGTCTGACAGTGGGAAACACC.

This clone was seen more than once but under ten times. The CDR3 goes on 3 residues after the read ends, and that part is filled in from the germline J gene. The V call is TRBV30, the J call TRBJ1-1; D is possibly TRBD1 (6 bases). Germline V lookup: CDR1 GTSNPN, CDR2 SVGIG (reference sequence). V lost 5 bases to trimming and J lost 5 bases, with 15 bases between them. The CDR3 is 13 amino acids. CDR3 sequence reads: CAWDRRGGTEAFF. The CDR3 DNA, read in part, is TGTGCCTGGGACAGAAGGGGGGGGACTGAA.